The next 2 T cell receptor beta chains were all read from a single sample in a study of cytomegalovirus exposure and HLA in healthy donors (dated by TCRdb to about 2017). Library preparation employed the immunoSEQ multiplex PCR assay. For the multiplex PCR, a mixture combining 60 forward primers for TCR Vbeta segments and 13 reverse primers for TCR Jbeta segments was used. TCRdb took over this immuneACCESS table, retaining in-frame rearrangements with V and J assigned. Such tables are incomplete; in checked studies, under half of the missing clones stem from an unresolved V gene, and the remainder is unexplained. The sample has more than 90,000 clones on record, 81% of them singletons. Of the sample, around 4.2% is held by the ten largest clones. Sequencing input: PBMCs. The receptors stem from a woman in her sixties or seventies in good health and CMV-seropositive.

The gene calls are TRBV28 and TRBJ1-5; TRBD1 matches 7 bases. V trimming: 6 bases; J trimming: 4 bases; junction bases outside the gene matches: 12. The CDR3 is made up of 16 amino acids. In germline, CDR1 is MDHEN, CDR2 SYDVKM. The CDR3 nucleotides are TGTGCCAGCAGCTGGGACAGCTCGATATTAAATCAGCCCCAGCATTTT. Amino acid sequence: CASSWDSSILNQPQHF.

The rearrangement links TRBV6-5 to TRBJ2-5, with 8 positions matching TRBD2. The CDR3 has 14 amino acids. Germline CDR1 and CDR2: MNHEY and SVGAGI. Germline trimming cut 1 base from V and 5 bases from J; bases unmatched to any gene: 3. As DNA, the CDR3 is TGTGCCAGCAGTTACTTGGGCGGGGGGGAGACCCAGTACTTC. This gives the protein CASSYLGGGETQYF.